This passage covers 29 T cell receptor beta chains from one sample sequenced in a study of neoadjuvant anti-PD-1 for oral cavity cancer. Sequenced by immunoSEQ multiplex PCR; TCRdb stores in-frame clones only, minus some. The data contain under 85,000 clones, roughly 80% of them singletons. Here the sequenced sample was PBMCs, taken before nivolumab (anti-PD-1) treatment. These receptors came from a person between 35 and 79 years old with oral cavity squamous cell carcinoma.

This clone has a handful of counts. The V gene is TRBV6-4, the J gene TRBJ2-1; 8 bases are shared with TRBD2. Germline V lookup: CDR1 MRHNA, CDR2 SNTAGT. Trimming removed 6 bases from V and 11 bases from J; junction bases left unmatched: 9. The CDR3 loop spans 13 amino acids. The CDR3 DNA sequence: TGTGCCAGCAGCCTCGAACTAGCGGAGAAGCAGTTCTTC. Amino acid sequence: CASSLELAEKQFF.

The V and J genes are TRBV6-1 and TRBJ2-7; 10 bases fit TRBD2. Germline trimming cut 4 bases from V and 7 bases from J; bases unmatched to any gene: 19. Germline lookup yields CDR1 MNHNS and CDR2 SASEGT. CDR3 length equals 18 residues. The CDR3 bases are TGTGCCAGCAGTGGGACCCGCCAGCGGGAGGGCCGTCTAAGTGAGCAGTACTTC. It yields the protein CASSGTRQREGRLSEQYF.

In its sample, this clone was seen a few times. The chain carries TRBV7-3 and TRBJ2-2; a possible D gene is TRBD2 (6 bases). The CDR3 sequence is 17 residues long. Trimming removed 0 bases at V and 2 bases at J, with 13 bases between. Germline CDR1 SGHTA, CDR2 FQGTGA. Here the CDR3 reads CASSLTGGAVNTGELFF. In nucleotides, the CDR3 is TGTGCCAGCAGCTTAACTGGCGGGGCGGTTAACACCGGGGAGCTGTTTTTT.

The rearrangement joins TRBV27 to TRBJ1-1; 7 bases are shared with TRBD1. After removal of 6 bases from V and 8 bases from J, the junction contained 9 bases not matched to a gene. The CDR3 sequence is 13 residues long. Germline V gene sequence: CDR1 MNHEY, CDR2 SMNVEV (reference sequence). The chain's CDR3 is CASRGLGQIEAFF. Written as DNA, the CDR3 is TGTGCCAGCAGAGGATTGGGACAGATCGAAGCTTTCTTT.

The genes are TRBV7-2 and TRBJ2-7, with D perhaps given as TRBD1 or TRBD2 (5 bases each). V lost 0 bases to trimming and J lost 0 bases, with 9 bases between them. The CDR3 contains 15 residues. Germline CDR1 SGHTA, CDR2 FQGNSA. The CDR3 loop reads CASSLAPGTSYEQYF. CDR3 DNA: TGTGCCAGCAGCTTAGCTCCGGGGACCTCCTACGAGCAGTACTTC.

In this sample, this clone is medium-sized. The CDR3 DNA sequence: TGTGCCAGCAGTGAATTTCAAGGACCAGTCTACGAGCAGTACTTC. Translated: CASSEFQGPVYEQYF. The chain uses TRBV6-1 and TRBJ2-7; D unresolved. The CDR3 extends over 15 amino acids. The V gene lost 2 bases and the J gene lost 3 bases, with 14 bases spanning the gap. The V gene's germline CDR1 is MNHNS and CDR2 SASEGT.

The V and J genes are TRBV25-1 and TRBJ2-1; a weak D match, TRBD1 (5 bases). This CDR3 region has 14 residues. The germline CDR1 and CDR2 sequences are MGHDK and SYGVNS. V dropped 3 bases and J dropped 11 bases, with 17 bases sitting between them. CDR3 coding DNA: TGTGCCAGCAGTGATCTTGTGCAGGGCCCCAAGCAGTTCTTC. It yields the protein CASSDLVQGPKQFF.

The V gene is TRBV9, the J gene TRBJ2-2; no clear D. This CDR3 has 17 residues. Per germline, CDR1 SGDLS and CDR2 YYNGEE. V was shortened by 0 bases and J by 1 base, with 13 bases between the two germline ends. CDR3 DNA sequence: TGTGCCAGCAGCGTAGTCGGCAGTGTGGTGAACACCGGGGAGCTGTTTTTT. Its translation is CASSVVGSVVNTGELFF.

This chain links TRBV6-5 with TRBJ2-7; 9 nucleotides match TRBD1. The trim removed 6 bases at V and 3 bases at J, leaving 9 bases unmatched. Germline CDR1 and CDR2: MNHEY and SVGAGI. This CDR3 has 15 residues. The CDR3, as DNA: TGTGCCAGCAGGCGCTCGGACAGGGGTGGCTACGAGCAGTACTTC. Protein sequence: CASRRSDRGGYEQYF.

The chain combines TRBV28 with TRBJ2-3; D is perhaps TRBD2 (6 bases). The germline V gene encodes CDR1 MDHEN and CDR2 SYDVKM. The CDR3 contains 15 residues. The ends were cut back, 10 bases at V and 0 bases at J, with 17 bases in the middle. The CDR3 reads CAIHRRASSTDTQYF. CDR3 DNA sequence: TGTGCCATTCACAGGAGGGCTTCAAGCACAGATACGCAGTATTTT.

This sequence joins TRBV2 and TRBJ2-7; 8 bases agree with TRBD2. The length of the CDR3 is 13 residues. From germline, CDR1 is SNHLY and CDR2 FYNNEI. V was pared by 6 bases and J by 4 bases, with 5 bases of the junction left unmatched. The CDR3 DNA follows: TGTGCCAGCAGACAGACTAGCGAGTACGAGCAGTACTTC. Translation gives CASRQTSEYEQYF.

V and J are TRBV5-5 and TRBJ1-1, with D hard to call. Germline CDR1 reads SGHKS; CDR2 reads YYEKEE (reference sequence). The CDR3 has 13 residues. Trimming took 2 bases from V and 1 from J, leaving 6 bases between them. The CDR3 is CASSFTGNTEAFF. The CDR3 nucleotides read TGTGCCAGCAGCTTCACGGGGAACACTGAAGCTTTCTTT.

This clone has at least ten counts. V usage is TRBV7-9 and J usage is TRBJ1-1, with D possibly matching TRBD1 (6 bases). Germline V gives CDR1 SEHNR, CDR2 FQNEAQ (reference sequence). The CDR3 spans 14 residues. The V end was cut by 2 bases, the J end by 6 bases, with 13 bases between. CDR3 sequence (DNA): TGTGCCAGCAGCTTAATGTCAGGGGTGGCTGAAGCTTTCTTT. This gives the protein CASSLMSGVAEAFF. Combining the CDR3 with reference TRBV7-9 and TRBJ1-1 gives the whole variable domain DTGVSQNPRHKITKRGQNVTFRCDPISEHNRLYWYRQTLGQGPEFLTYFQNEAQLEKSRLLSDRFSAERPKGSFSTLEIQRTEQGDSAMYLCASSLMSGVAEAFFGQGTRLTVV.

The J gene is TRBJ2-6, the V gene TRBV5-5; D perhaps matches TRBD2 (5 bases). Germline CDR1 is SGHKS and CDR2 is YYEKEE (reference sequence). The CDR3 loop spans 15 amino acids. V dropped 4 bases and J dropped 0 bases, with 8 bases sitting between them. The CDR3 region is CASSLTSSGANVLTF. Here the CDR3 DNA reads TGTGCCAGCAGCCTCACTAGCTCTGGGGCCAACGTCCTGACTTTC.

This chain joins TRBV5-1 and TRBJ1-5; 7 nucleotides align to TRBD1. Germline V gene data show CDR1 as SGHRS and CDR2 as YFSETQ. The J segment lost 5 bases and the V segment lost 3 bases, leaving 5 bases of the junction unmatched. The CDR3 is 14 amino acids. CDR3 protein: CASSSGGGDQPQHF. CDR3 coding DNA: TGCGCCAGCAGCTCAGGGGGAGGGGATCAGCCCCAGCATTTT. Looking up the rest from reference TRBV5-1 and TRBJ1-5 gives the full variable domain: KAGVTQTPRYLIKTRGQQVTLSCSPISGHRSVSWYQQTPGQGLQFLFEYFSETQRNKGNFPGRFSGRQFSNSRSEMNVSTLELGDSALYLCASSSGGGDQPQHFGDGTRLSIL.

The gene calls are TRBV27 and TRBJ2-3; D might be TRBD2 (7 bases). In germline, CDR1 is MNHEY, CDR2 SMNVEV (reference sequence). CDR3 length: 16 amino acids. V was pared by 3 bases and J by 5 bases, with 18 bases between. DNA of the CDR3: TGTGCCAGCAGTTTGAGCGGCGGGAGAGGGGGAGATACGCAGTATTTT. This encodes CASSLSGGRGGDTQYF.

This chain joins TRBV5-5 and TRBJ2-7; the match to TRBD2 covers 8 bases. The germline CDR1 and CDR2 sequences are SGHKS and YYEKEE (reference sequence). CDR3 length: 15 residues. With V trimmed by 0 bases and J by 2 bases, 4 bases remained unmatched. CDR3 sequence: CASSLGLAQTYEQYF. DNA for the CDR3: TGTGCCAGCAGCTTGGGACTAGCGCAGACCTACGAGCAGTACTTC.

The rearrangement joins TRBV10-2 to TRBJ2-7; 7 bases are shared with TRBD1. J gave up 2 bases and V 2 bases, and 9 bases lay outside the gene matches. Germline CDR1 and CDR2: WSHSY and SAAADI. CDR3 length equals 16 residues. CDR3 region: CASSEPGQVPAYEQYF. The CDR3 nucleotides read TGCGCCAGCAGTGAGCCTGGACAGGTACCAGCCTACGAGCAGTACTTC.

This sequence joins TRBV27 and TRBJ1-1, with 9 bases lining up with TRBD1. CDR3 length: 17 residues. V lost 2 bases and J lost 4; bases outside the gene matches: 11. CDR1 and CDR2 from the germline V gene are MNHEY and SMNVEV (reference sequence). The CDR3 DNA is TGTGCCAGCAGTTTAGTGGGGCTACAGGGGGCTGGCACTGAAGCTTTCTTT. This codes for CASSLVGLQGAGTEAFF.

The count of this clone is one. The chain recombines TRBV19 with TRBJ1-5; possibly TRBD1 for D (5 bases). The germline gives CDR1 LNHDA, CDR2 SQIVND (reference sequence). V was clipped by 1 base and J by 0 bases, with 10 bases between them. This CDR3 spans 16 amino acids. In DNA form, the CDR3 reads TGTGCCAGTAGTATAGGGGCAGGGTATAGCAATCAGCCCCAGCATTTT. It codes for CASSIGAGYSNQPQHF.

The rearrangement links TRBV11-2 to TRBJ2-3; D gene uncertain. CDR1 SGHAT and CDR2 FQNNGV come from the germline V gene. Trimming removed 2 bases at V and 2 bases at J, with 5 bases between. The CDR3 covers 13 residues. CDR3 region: CASSLSPTDTQYF. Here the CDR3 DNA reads TGTGCCAGCAGCTTATCACCCACAGATACGCAGTATTTT. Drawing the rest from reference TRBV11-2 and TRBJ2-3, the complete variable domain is EAGVAQSPRYKIIEKRQSVAFWCNPISGHATLYWYQQILGQGPKLLIQFQNNGVVDDSQLPKDRFSAERLKGVDSTLKIQPAKLEDSAVYLCASSLSPTDTQYFGPGTRLTVL.

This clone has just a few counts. Written as DNA, the CDR3 is TGTGCCTGGAGCCCGGACGGATATAGCAATCAGCCCCAGCATTTT. Protein: CAWSPDGYSNQPQHF. V gene TRBV30 combines with J gene TRBJ1-5; D remains unclear. The germline gives CDR1 GTSNPN, CDR2 SVGIG (reference sequence). CDR3 length: 15 amino acids. V lost 3 bases and J lost 0, with 12 bases in between.

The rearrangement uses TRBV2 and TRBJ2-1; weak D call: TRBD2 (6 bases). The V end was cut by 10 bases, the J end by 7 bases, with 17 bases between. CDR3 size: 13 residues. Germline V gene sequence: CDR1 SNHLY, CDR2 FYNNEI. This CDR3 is CATARRADNEQFF. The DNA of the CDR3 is TGTGCCACCGCGAGGAGGGCCGATAATGAGCAGTTCTTC.

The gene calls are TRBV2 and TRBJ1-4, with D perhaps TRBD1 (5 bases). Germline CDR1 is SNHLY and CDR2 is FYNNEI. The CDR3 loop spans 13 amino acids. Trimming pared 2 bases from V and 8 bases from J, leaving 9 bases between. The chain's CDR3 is CASSERGEEKLFF. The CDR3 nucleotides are TGTGCCAGCAGTGAAAGGGGAGAGGAAAAACTGTTTTTT.

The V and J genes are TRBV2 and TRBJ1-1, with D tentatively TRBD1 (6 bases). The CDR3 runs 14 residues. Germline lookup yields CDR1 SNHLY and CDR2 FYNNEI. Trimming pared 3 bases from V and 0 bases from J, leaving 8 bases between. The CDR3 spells CASSEDSMNTEAFF. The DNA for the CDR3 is TGTGCCAGCAGTGAGGACAGCATGAACACTGAAGCTTTCTTT.

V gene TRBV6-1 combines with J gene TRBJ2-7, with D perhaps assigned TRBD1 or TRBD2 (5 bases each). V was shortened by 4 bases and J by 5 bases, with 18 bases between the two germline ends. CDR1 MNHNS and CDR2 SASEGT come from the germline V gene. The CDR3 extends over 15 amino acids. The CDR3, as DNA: TGTGCCAGCAGTGGGACAAGGACGGGGCGGGACGAGCAGTACTTC. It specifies CASSGTRTGRDEQYF.

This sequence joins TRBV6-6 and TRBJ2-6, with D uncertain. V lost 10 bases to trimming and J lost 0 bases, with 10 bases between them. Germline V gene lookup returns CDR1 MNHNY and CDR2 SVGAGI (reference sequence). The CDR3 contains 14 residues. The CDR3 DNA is TGTGCCATTAGGGCGTCCTCTGGGGCCAACGTCCTGACTTTC. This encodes CAIRASSGANVLTF.

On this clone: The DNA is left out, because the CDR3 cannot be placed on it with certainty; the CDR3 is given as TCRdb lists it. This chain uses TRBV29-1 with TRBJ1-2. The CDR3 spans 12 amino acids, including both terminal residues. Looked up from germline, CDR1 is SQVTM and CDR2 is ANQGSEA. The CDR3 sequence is CSVADGSPRPTF.

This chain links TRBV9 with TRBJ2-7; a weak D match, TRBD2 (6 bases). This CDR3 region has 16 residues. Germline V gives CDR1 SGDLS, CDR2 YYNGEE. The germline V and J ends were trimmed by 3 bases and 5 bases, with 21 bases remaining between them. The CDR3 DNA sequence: TGTGCCAGCAGCGCCGGTGGGGACTTACGGGCCCACGAGCAGTACTTC. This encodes CASSAGGDLRAHEQYF.